Shown below are 26 T cell receptor beta chains from a single sample sequenced in a study of blood T cell repertoires in COVID-19. The data were produced by immunoSEQ multiplex PCR, yet TCRdb's version contains in-frame clones alone and is incomplete. The sample has some 110,000 clones, over 70% seen once. The specimen sequenced was peripheral blood. These receptors were obtained from a man aged 50 or older with acute or convalescent COVID-19.

The chain uses TRBV6-6 and TRBJ1-2, with unresolved D. Germline V gene data show CDR1 as MNHNY and CDR2 as SVGAGI (reference sequence). The CDR3 is 16 residues long. Trimming removed 6 bases at V and 0 bases at J, with 17 bases between. CDR3 protein: CASRTSRWLANYGYTF. Here the CDR3 DNA reads TGTGCCAGCAGGACTTCGAGGTGGTTAGCTAACTATGGCTACACCTTC.

The CDR3 region is CASSLGDRGGEQYF. The CDR3 DNA sequence: TGTGCCAGCAGTTTAGGGGACAGGGGGGGCGAGCAGTACTTC. The gene calls are TRBV28 and TRBJ2-7; the match to TRBD1 covers 11 bases. The CDR3 contains 14 residues. J lost 6 bases, V lost 2 bases, and 3 bases had no gene match. Germline V lookup: CDR1 MDHEN, CDR2 SYDVKM.

CDR3 sequence reads: CASSQSDRGWADTQYF. Written as DNA, the CDR3 is TGCGCCAGCAGTCAATCGGACAGGGGTTGGGCAGATACGCAGTATTTT. The rearrangement uses TRBV23-1 and TRBJ2-3, with 9 bases aligning to TRBD1. TRBV23-1 is flagged as an ORF with uncertain function. The CDR3 consists of 16 residues. The ends lost 0 bases at V and 4 bases at J; junction bases unmatched: 5.

The V gene is TRBV5-6, the J gene TRBJ1-5; 7 bases agree with TRBD1. From germline, CDR1 is SGHDT and CDR2 YYEEEE. The ends lost 0 bases at V and 4 bases at J; junction bases unmatched: 4. CDR3 size: 15 residues. The CDR3 DNA follows: TGTGCCAGCAGCTTGGCCAGGGGGGTTAATCAGCCCCAGCATTTT. Translating gives CASSLARGVNQPQHF.

This chain connects TRBV3-1 (or the pseudogene TRBV3-2) to TRBJ1-2; TRBD1 matches 9 bases. From germline, CDR1 is LGHDT and CDR2 YNNKEL (reference sequence). This CDR3 comprises 14 residues. After removal of 4 bases from V and 6 bases from J, the junction contained 6 bases not matched to a gene. The CDR3 protein is CASSPRQGVDGYTF. The CDR3 nucleotides read TGTGCCAGCAGCCCCAGACAGGGGGTTGATGGCTACACCTTC.

V is TRBV28 and J is TRBJ1-2, with TRBD1 matching over 10 bases. V lost 6 bases and J lost 5; bases outside the gene matches: 9. The CDR3 length is 15 residues. The V gene's germline CDR1 is MDHEN and CDR2 SYDVKM. CDR3 sequence (DNA): TGTGCCAGCAGCGAGGACAGGGGGGTGGAATATGGCTACACCTTC. Translated: CASSEDRGVEYGYTF.

The chain combines TRBV18 with TRBJ2-7; D unresolved. Trimming pared 1 base from V and 3 bases from J, leaving 7 bases between. Germline V CDR1 and CDR2: KGHSH, LQKENI. The CDR3 has 13 residues. CDR3 nucleotides: TGTGCCAGCTCACCACAAACGGTCTACGAGCAGTACTTC. Protein sequence: CASSPQTVYEQYF.

This chain joins TRBV27 and TRBJ2-1; TRBD1 is a possible D gene (5 bases). Germline CDR1 MNHEY, CDR2 SMNVEV (reference sequence). Trimming left V 4 bases short and J 6 bases short, with 10 bases between. This CDR3 contains 13 residues. For the CDR3, the DNA is TGTGCCAGCAGTTGGGTTAGGGGCAATGAGCAGTTCTTC. It codes for CASSWVRGNEQFF.

This clone was seen ten or more times. This rearrangement joins TRBV4-1 to TRBJ1-2; TRBD1 might be the D (5 bases). Germline CDR1 MGHRA, CDR2 YSYEKL. V lost 0 bases to trimming and J lost 4 bases, with 21 bases between them. The CDR3 is 18 residues long. The chain's CDR3 is CASSQEQAGGGSAYGYTF. For the CDR3, the DNA is TGCGCCAGCAGCCAAGAGCAAGCTGGCGGGGGGTCGGCCTATGGCTACACCTTC.

The chain joins TRBV19 to TRBJ1-2; 9 bases fit TRBD1. The CDR3 extends over 14 amino acids. V dropped 7 bases and J dropped 4; count of bases not matched to a gene: 7. Per germline, CDR1 LNHDA and CDR2 SQIVND (reference sequence). The CDR3 nucleotides are TGTGCCAGTACCTCCGGGACAGGGATCTATGGCTACACCTTC. Protein sequence: CASTSGTGIYGYTF.

The rearrangement links TRBV27 to TRBJ2-7; D unresolved. Germline V CDR1 and CDR2: MNHEY, SMNVEV (reference sequence). The CDR3 covers 14 residues. V lost 2 bases and J lost 6, with 14 bases in between. Here the CDR3 reads CASSLEQFSAEQYF. The CDR3 region has the DNA TGTGCCAGCAGTTTAGAACAGTTCTCGGCCGAGCAGTACTTC.

V and J are TRBV11-2 and TRBJ2-7, with 10 bases fitting TRBD2. Germline V gives CDR1 SGHAT, CDR2 FQNNGV. Unmatched junction bases numbered 4, after V lost 4 bases and J lost 4 bases. The CDR3 is 14 amino acids. CDR3: CASSSWTSGYEQYF. The CDR3 DNA sequence: TGTGCCAGCAGCTCCTGGACTAGCGGATACGAGCAGTACTTC. The full variable domain, completed using reference TRBV11-2 and TRBJ2-7, is EAGVAQSPRYKIIEKRQSVAFWCNPISGHATLYWYQQILGQGPKLLIQFQNNGVVDDSQLPKDRFSAERLKGVDSTLKIQPAKLEDSAVYLCASSSWTSGYEQYFGPGTRLTVT.

The J gene is TRBJ1-2, the V gene TRBV5-6; 12 bases map to TRBD1. CDR1 and CDR2 (germline): SGHDT, YYEEEE. The CDR3 spans 15 residues. Unmatched junction bases numbered 3, after V lost 3 bases and J lost 3 bases. In nucleotides, the CDR3 is TGTGCCAGCAGCTGGGACAGGGGGCCGGACTATGGCTACACCTTC. Protein product: CASSWDRGPDYGYTF.

This clone has more than one count but fewer than ten. The chain employs TRBV4-1 and TRBJ2-3; TRBD1 might be the D (6 bases). This CDR3 is 16 amino acids long. V lost 4 bases to trimming and J lost 0 bases, with 14 bases between them. The germline V gene has CDR1 MGHRA and CDR2 YSYEKL. The CDR3 loop reads CASSPEDTGSTDTQYF. CDR3 in DNA: TGCGCCAGCAGCCCCGAGGATACAGGGAGCACAGATACGCAGTATTTT.

CDR3 sequence reads: CVRSLAPPPGTNSPLHF. CDR3 in DNA: TGTGTCAGAAGCTTAGCTCCCCCCCCCGGGACAAATTCACCCCTCCACTTT. The chain carries TRBV7-5 and TRBJ1-6; no check of the table's D call, TRBD1, against the DNA was made. TRBV7-5 constitutes a pseudogene. The CDR3 loop spans 17 amino acids.

V and J are TRBV6-4 and TRBJ2-1; D possibly corresponds to TRBD2 (6 bases). This CDR3 contains 15 residues. Germline V gene data show CDR1 as MRHNA and CDR2 as SNTAGT. In DNA form, the CDR3 reads TGTTCCTACGGGGAGGACGGGAGCTCCTACAATGAGCAGTTCTTC. This encodes CSYGEDGSSYNEQFF.

The chain carries TRBV24-1 and TRBJ2-6; D ambiguous. V lost 3 bases to trimming and J lost 0 bases, with 5 bases between them. There are 15 residues in the CDR3. CDR1 and CDR2 (germline): KGHDR, SFDVKD. In DNA, the CDR3 is TGTGCCACCAGTGATCTCCGCTCTGGGGCCAACGTCCTGACTTTC. It specifies CATSDLRSGANVLTF.

This chain links TRBV27 with TRBJ1-2; 7 positions match TRBD1. CDR1 and CDR2 (germline): MNHEY, SMNVEV (reference sequence). Unmatched junction bases numbered 14, after V lost 1 base and J lost 6 bases. The CDR3 is 17 residues long. CDR3 in amino acids: CASSLWMPQGGEDGYTF. The CDR3 region has the DNA TGTGCCAGCAGTTTATGGATGCCGCAAGGGGGCGAGGATGGCTACACCTTC.

The rearrangement joins TRBV30 to TRBJ2-5; 8 bases fit TRBD1. The germline V gene encodes CDR1 GTSNPN and CDR2 SVGIG (reference sequence). CDR3 size: 13 residues. Trimming took 7 bases from V and 5 from J; bases not matched to a gene: 9. The CDR3: CAFDRGLWETQYF. CDR3 in DNA: TGTGCCTTCGACAGGGGACTTTGGGAGACCCAGTACTTC.

This chain links TRBV27 with TRBJ2-3; D remains unclear. Trimming pared 6 bases from V and 6 bases from J, leaving 10 bases between. Per the germline V gene, CDR1 is MNHEY and CDR2 is SMNVEV (reference sequence). The CDR3 totals 12 residues. CDR3 residues: CASSPFGDTQYF. The CDR3 DNA sequence: TGTGCCAGCAGCCCATTCGGGGATACGCAGTATTTT.

J is TRBJ1-5 and V is TRBV4-1; weak D call: TRBD1 (6 bases). The V and J ends lost 0 bases and 5 bases respectively, with 14 bases between them. Germline V CDR1 and CDR2: MGHRA, YSYEKL. The CDR3 is made up of 16 amino acids. CDR3 nucleotide sequence: TGCGCCAGCAGCCAAGATTTACAGGGAAGACATCAGCCCCAGCATTTT. Residues: CASSQDLQGRHQPQHF.

The J gene is TRBJ2-5, the V gene TRBV7-9; 8 nucleotides align to TRBD1. The CDR3 covers 15 residues. Germline CDR1 is SEHNR and CDR2 is FQNEAQ (reference sequence). Losses at the gene ends were 5 bases for V and 5 bases for J; bases not matched to a gene: 10. CDR3 in DNA: TGTGCCAGCAGCCGTTCCCAGGGGGCCTTTGAGACCCAGTACTTC. It yields the protein CASSRSQGAFETQYF.

With respect to this clone: One end of the junction is discordant with germline, which a read error may explain. V and J are TRBV6-6 and TRBJ2-7; 7 bases map to TRBD2. Germline V gene data show CDR1 as MNHNY and CDR2 as SVGAGI (reference sequence). The CDR3 loop spans 12 amino acids. CDR3 sequence: CASSQKSGGAVF. The CDR3 region has the DNA TGTGCCAGCAGTCAAAAGTCGGGAGGTGCGGTTTTC.

The V gene is TRBV24-1, the J gene TRBJ2-3; 9 bases are shared with TRBD2. This CDR3 comprises 16 residues. Germline V lookup: CDR1 KGHDR, CDR2 SFDVKD. V lost 4 bases to trimming and J lost 4 bases; unmatched junction nucleotides: 8. The CDR3 DNA sequence: TGTGCCACCAGTGAGGGTAGCGGGAGAGAGCCAGATACGCAGTATTTT. Its translation is CATSEGSGREPDTQYF.

This clone was recorded once. The chain combines TRBV25-1 with TRBJ2-2; tentative D call: TRBD2 (6 bases). V was shortened by 0 bases and J by 4 bases, with 9 bases between the two germline ends. This CDR3 has 15 residues. CDR1 and CDR2 (germline): MGHDK, SYGVNS. CDR3 sequence reads: CASSEYASVTGELFF. The CDR3 nucleotides are TGTGCCAGCAGTGAATATGCTAGCGTCACCGGGGAGCTGTTTTTT.

This clone was detected only once. V gene TRBV3-1 (or the pseudogene TRBV3-2) combines with J gene TRBJ2-1; 7 nucleotides align to TRBD2. CDR1 is LGHDT and CDR2 is YNNKEL in the germline V gene (reference sequence). The V and J ends lost 4 bases and 8 bases, in that order; junction bases with no gene match: 11. The CDR3 runs to 15 residues. The CDR3 region is CASSPRGRALDEQFF. CDR3 coding DNA: TGTGCCAGCAGCCCTCGGGGGAGGGCCCTGGATGAGCAGTTCTTC.